This T cell receptor beta chain was retrieved from a study of beta chain features in type 1 diabetes. The isolated RNA, all of it, was reverse transcribed, so expressed TCRB transcripts were what got sequenced. Assay used: immunoSEQ multiplex PCR; TCRdb lists only in-frame clones, some missing. The table records a few hundred thousand clones, 11% of them present only once. V shed 0 bases and J shed 1 base, with 13 bases lying between them. Germline V gives CDR1 SGHDN, CDR2 FVKESK. The CDR3 totals 16 residues. The sample comprised naive CD4+ T cells from blood. This chain links TRBV14 with TRBJ2-7, with D possibly being TRBD1 (6 bases). This receptor was obtained from a woman in her twenties or thirties in good health. For the CDR3, the DNA is TGTGCCAGCAGCCAAGAATCCTGGACAGCTTCCTACGAGCAGTACTTC. Translated, it gives CASSQESWTASYEQYF.